In this sample, the clone carrying this T cell receptor (beta chain) turned up a few times. Its antigen is not identified. This table comes from immunoSEQ multiplex PCR, and its TCRdb copy is limited to in-frame clones, with some not included. The table records 25,000 to 30,000 clones, 55% to 65% of them present only once. The sample comes from a study of cytotoxic CD8 clonotypes in ibrutinib-treated CLL. General observations from the study: Before falling back toward baseline at progression, clonality had risen at the time of ibrutinib response. Public clonotypes showed up rarely, and on treatment they shrank or held steady.

The germline gives CDR1 SNHLY, CDR2 FYNNEI. The V gene lost 4 bases and the J gene lost 5 bases, with 15 bases spanning the gap. The CDR3 is made up of 15 amino acids. The sample was PBMCs, taken before ibrutinib treatment. The TCR comes from a human donor with chronic lymphocytic leukemia. The chain links TRBV2 to TRBJ1-5; tentatively, D is TRBD1 (6 bases). The chain's CDR3 is CASSGGAGGYQPQHF. CDR3 bases: TGTGCCAGCAGTGGGGGGGCAGGAGGGTATCAGCCCCAGCATTTT.